One TCR beta chain is described in this entry. Its antigen is currently not known. It is likely a read error, because the conserved phenylalanine at the end of the CDR3 is missing. The sample originates from a study of Graves' ophthalmopathy and Graves' hyperthyroidism (dated by TCRdb to the late 2010s). In terms of the full investigation: Peripheral blood was collected before any treatment was given, at the time of initial diagnosis. TCR beta repertoire signatures were used to distinguish Graves' ophthalmopathy from Graves' hyperthyroidism and to predict progression to ophthalmopathy. In total, 135 blood samples were TCR-sequenced: around 42 ophthalmopathy, some 75 hyperthyroidism and approximately 17 hyperthyroidism-to-ophthalmopathy patients. To explore V-J signatures distinguishing ophthalmopathy from hyperthyroidism, a discovery set of roughly 98 patients (fewer than 45 ophthalmopathy, some 57 stable hyperthyroidism) was enrolled. An independent validation cohort was composed of around 19 hyperthyroidism patients and around 16 patients who later progressed from hyperthyroidism to ophthalmopathy. T-cell repertoires of thyroid tissue and blood were compared in five or six hyperthyroidism patients. Following sampling, methimazole starting at 30 mg daily was administered to hyperthyroidism patients, and high-dose intravenous methylprednisolone was administered to ophthalmopathy patients.

For repertoire sequencing, TCR beta CDR3 regions were amplified from RNA transcripts. The first round of RT-PCR was done with HTBI primers and the Qiagen OneStep RT-PCR kit, and was followed by a second round of multiplex PCR, then size selection and purification. Libraries were sequenced paired-end with 100 bp reads on an Illumina HiSeq2000. Turning to the authors' computational methods: SOAPnuke was used to process the reads, removing any read that contained adapters or uncalled bases, had a mean Phred below 15, or lacked an exact match to the constant primer or identifier. COPE v1.2.5 was used to merge the high-quality paired reads. Clonotypes were defined as unique nucleotide sequences and were aligned to IMGT TRB V, D and J references using MiTCR v1.1. Only V-J combinations with frequency above 0.0001 were analysed, covering about 99% of repertoires. For each V-J combination, a TCR clonal expansion and chaos score was defined as the ratio of F50 clonal expansion to chaos observed in the TCRdist matrix. Welch's t-statistics and random forest were used to reduce the features to 10 to 15 V-J combinations, which were then used as input to a naive Bayes classifier. Thyroid-blood repertoire similarity was quantified with the Morisita-Horn index. Using fastp trimming at Q25 and MiXCR clonotype assembly, TCRdb reanalyzed the public sequencing data and kept in-frame beta chains. CDR3 protein sequences are deduplicated, and each keeps its most common genes and DNA. TCRdb assigned the V and J calls; the authors' analysis was not used. The sample includes roughly 50,000 distinct CDR3 sequences, with 50% observed a single time. Of the sample, about 24% falls within the top ten clones.

Ophthalmopathy patients were characterized by moderately to severely active disease, a Clinical Activity Score of at least 3, a NOSPECS grade of at least 4, and a disease duration under 3 months. Anyone with other autoimmune diseases, uncontrolled infections, pregnancy or lactation was excluded from the study. Clinical symptoms, serum thyroxine, TRAb, thyroid ultrasound and orbital computed tomography formed the basis of the diagnosis. PBMCs were isolated from about 10 ml of fresh peripheral blood by Ficoll-Paque density gradient centrifugation. Trizol reagent was used to extract the total RNA, and its quality was then checked on an Agilent 2100 Bioanalyzer. CDR1 SGHTA and CDR2 FQGNSA were looked up in the germline V gene. V and J lose 3 bases and 8 bases, and a span of 10 bases separates them. The CDR3 has 13 residues if both end residues are counted. The retained sequence is limited to the CDR3, 39 bases, with the frame set at the first base.

The paper as a whole reports these results and caveats: In validation, the model predicted ophthalmopathy progression with about 64% sensitivity and 72.22% specificity; roughly 11 predicted patients were CT-confirmed with GO in a median of around 6.5 months. Among expanded thyroid clonotypes with frequency above 0.001, most also showed up in blood, which suggests that blood repertoires may reflect the thyroid immune response. Sample size was not statistically predetermined, and group allocation was not concealed from the investigators. In cross-validation, the 13-signature model distinguished ophthalmopathy from stable hyperthyroidism with approximately 90% sensitivity and roughly 84% specificity, while in the test set the corresponding values were about 80% and 75%.

In this chain, TRBV7-2 is recombined with TRBJ1-4; there is no confident call for the D gene. The clonotype comes from an adult man with Graves' ophthalmopathy. Sequenced input: peripheral blood. The CDR3 in this case is CASSLETQEKLFS. The nucleotides read TGTGCCAGCAGCTTGGAGACGCAAGAAAAACTGTTTTCT.